These 29 T cell receptor beta chains came from one sample sequenced in a study of shared clonotypes between healthy human individuals. The repertoire was sequenced with immunoSEQ multiplex PCR; TCRdb's copy has only in-frame clones and lacks some. This sample has millions of clones, with roughly 92% found just once. The specimen sequenced was naive CD4+ T cells sorted from blood. Specified subset: CD45RA+ positively selected. All receptors come from a young man in good health.

This clone was recorded only once. This chain links TRBV6-5 with TRBJ2-6; D uncertain. This CDR3 has 15 residues. Germline assignment: CDR1 MNHEY and CDR2 SVGAGI. The V end was cut by 6 bases, the J end by 0 bases, with 9 bases between. The CDR3 is CASSRTFSGANVLTF. The CDR3 DNA follows: TGTGCCAGCAGCAGGACGTTCTCTGGGGCCAACGTCCTGACTTTC.

The table lists this clone with a few counts. The chain carries TRBV19 and TRBJ2-2, with 7 bases fitting TRBD1. The CDR3 loop spans 19 amino acids. V dropped 5 bases and J dropped 4; count of bases not matched to a gene: 19. The germline V gene encodes CDR1 LNHDA and CDR2 SQIVND (reference sequence). CDR3 in amino acids: CASSSRTGRLPSGTGELFF. The CDR3 DNA follows: TGTGCCAGTAGTTCTAGGACAGGTAGACTCCCGTCCGGCACCGGGGAGCTGTTTTTT. Complete variable domain (other parts from reference TRBV19 and TRBJ2-2): DGGITQSPKYLFRKEGQNVTLSCEQNLNHDAMYWYRQDPGQGLRLIYYSQIVNDFQKGDIAEGYSVSREKKESFPLTVTSAQKNPTAFYLCASSSRTGRLPSGTGELFFGEGSRLTVL.

The chain combines TRBV27 with TRBJ1-6, with TRBD1 identical over 8 bases. Germline V gene sequence: CDR1 MNHEY, CDR2 SMNVEV (reference sequence). With V trimmed by 2 bases and J by 0 bases, 3 bases remained unmatched. The CDR3 totals 17 residues. CDR3 residues: CASSLRQGSSYNSPLHF. For the CDR3, the DNA is TGTGCCAGCAGTTTACGACAGGGGAGCTCCTATAATTCACCCCTCCACTTT.

J is TRBJ2-2 and V is TRBV7-2; no firm D call. Trimming cost V 5 bases and J 1 base, with 2 bases left between them. This CDR3 has 12 amino acids. CDR1 and CDR2 (germline): SGHTA, FQGNSA. The CDR3 coding sequence is TGTGCCAGCAGCGAGAACACCGGGGAGCTGTTTTTT. It codes for CASSENTGELFF.

The genes are TRBV29-1 and TRBJ2-7; tentatively, D is TRBD1 or TRBD2 (5 bases each). Germline values: CDR1 SQVTM, CDR2 ANQGSEA. The CDR3 extends over 13 amino acids. Deletions cut 4 bases from V and 3 bases from J, with 13 bases between. The CDR3 DNA sequence: TGCAGCGTTGCTGAGGGGTTGCACTACGAGCAGTACTTC. Encoded protein: CSVAEGLHYEQYF.

The sample holds one count of this clone. The chain carries TRBV2 and TRBJ2-5; D call uncertain. The CDR3 is 13 amino acids. The V end lost 7 bases, the J end lost 4 bases, and 13 bases lay between the germline ends. Germline CDR1 is SNHLY and CDR2 is FYNNEI. This CDR3 reads CASIVTYIETQYF. The CDR3 coding sequence is TGTGCCAGCATCGTGACATACATAGAGACCCAGTACTTC. Supplemented by reference TRBV2 and TRBJ2-5, the full variable domain reads EPEVTQTPSHQVTQMGQEVILRCVPISNHLYFYWYRQILGQKVEFLVSFYNNEISEKSEIFDDQFSVERPDGSNFTLKIRSTKLEDSAMYFCASIVTYIETQYFGPGTRLLVL.

The V and J genes are TRBV6-5 and TRBJ1-1, with 7 bases identical to TRBD1. The CDR3 sequence is 14 residues long. Germline CDR1 MNHEY, CDR2 SVGAGI. V was clipped by 9 bases and J by 1 base; unmatched bases: 8. CDR3 region: CASRQGMKNTEAFF. CDR3 DNA sequence: TGTGCCAGTAGACAGGGTATGAAGAACACTGAAGCTTTCTTT.

This clone has just a few counts. The V gene is TRBV29-1, the J gene TRBJ1-2; no definite D call. Trimming cost V 7 bases and J 0 bases, with 15 bases left between them. The length of the CDR3 is 14 residues. Germline values: CDR1 SQVTM, CDR2 ANQGSEA. For the CDR3, the DNA is TGCAGCGCCTCCGGGTCCTACTCTAACTATGGCTACACCTTC. Translation: CSASGSYSNYGYTF.

V usage is TRBV27 and J usage is TRBJ1-2; D gene ambiguous. Germline lookup yields CDR1 MNHEY and CDR2 SMNVEV (reference sequence). The V end was cut by 5 bases, the J end by 4 bases, with 17 bases between. The CDR3 sequence is 15 residues long. CDR3 protein: CASSPVPTALYGYTF. CDR3 DNA: TGTGCCAGCAGTCCCGTGCCGACCGCTCTCTATGGCTACACCTTC.

This chain connects TRBV14 to TRBJ1-1; possibly TRBD1 for D (5 bases). CDR3 length: 17 residues. Per the germline V gene, CDR1 is SGHDN and CDR2 is FVKESK. V lost 0 bases and J lost 5, with 19 bases in between. In DNA form, the CDR3 reads TGTGCCAGCAGCCAAGATAGCGGCTTGGCAGGGCTAACTGAAGCTTTCTTT. Residues: CASSQDSGLAGLTEAFF.

This sequence joins TRBV18 and TRBJ2-5, with 7 bases aligning to TRBD1. Losses at the gene ends were 6 bases for V and 2 bases for J; bases not matched to a gene: 3. Germline V gives CDR1 KGHSH, CDR2 LQKENI. This CDR3 comprises 13 residues. CDR3 nucleotide sequence: TGTGCCAGCTCTTCGGGACAGCAAGAGACCCAGTACTTC. This encodes CASSSGQQETQYF.

Turning to this clone: The junction shows a germline mismatch at one end, possibly a read error. This chain uses TRBV5-1 with TRBJ2-3, with TRBD2 matching over 8 bases. The length of the CDR3 is 14 residues. The germline V gene encodes CDR1 SGHRS and CDR2 YFSETQ. The chain's CDR3 is CASSQVKAGDAQYF. CDR3 sequence (DNA): TGCGCCAGCAGTCAGGTTAAAGCGGGAGATGCGCAGTATTTT.

V usage is TRBV6-1 and J usage is TRBJ1-1, with a possible D match to TRBD1 (5 bases). This CDR3 is built from 14 residues. In germline, CDR1 is MNHNS, CDR2 SASEGT. The V end was cut by 1 base, the J end by 4 bases, with 10 bases between. This chain's CDR3 is CASSEVAGITEAFF. As DNA, the CDR3 is TGTGCCAGCAGTGAAGTGGCAGGGATCACTGAAGCTTTCTTT.

This clone was counted between two and nine times. The rearrangement links TRBV12-5 to TRBJ1-2; D is undetermined. The CDR3 consists of 12 residues. CDR1 is LGHNT, CDR2 FRNRAP, per germline. Between the trimmed V and J ends, which lost 3 bases and 8 bases, there was a span of 10 bases. This chain's CDR3 is CASGFWGSGYTF. The CDR3 coding sequence is TGTGCTAGTGGTTTTTGGGGTTCAGGCTACACCTTC.

The rearrangement links TRBV5-4 to TRBJ2-7, with 10 bases fitting TRBD1. J gave up 4 bases and V 6 bases, and 10 bases lay outside the gene matches. The germline gives CDR1 SGHNT, CDR2 YYREEE (reference sequence). This CDR3 region has 15 residues. The CDR3 nucleotides read TGTGCCAGCACCTCCGGGGGACAGGGGTTTTACGAGCAGTACTTC. Amino acids: CASTSGGQGFYEQYF.

Notes on this clone: This sample includes further DNA sequences coding for the same CDR3. This rearrangement joins TRBV9 to TRBJ2-3; 16 positions agree with TRBD2. From germline, CDR1 is SGDLS and CDR2 YYNGEE. This CDR3 region has 17 residues. The trim removed 2 bases at V and 5 bases at J, leaving 5 bases unmatched. The DNA for the CDR3 is TGTGCCAGCAGCGTCGGGACTAGCGGGGGGGCGCGAGATACGCAGTATTTT. It translates to CASSVGTSGGARDTQYF.

V gene TRBV5-8 combines with J gene TRBJ1-1, with a weak D call TRBD1 (6 bases). The germline V and J ends were trimmed by 5 bases and 2 bases, with 13 bases remaining between them. Germline V gene sequence: CDR1 SGHTS, CDR2 YDEGEE. This CDR3 region has 14 residues. The CDR3 region is CASRGAPLNTEAFF. CDR3 nucleotide sequence: TGTGCCAGCAGGGGGGCACCACTTAACACTGAAGCTTTCTTT.

Only one count was recorded for this clone. This chain connects TRBV19 to TRBJ1-5; D gene uncertain. From germline, CDR1 is LNHDA and CDR2 SQIVND (reference sequence). Trimming stripped 7 bases from V and 2 bases from J, with 12 bases between. CDR3 size: 14 residues. The CDR3 is CASNREVRNQPQHF. In nucleotides, the CDR3 is TGTGCCAGTAATAGGGAAGTGCGCAATCAGCCCCAGCATTTT.

This clone was recorded a few times. V is TRBV2 and J is TRBJ1-2; possible D gene TRBD1, 6 bases. Germline lookup yields CDR1 SNHLY and CDR2 FYNNEI. This CDR3 spans 14 amino acids. Trimming removed 7 bases at V and 7 bases at J, with 19 bases between. The CDR3 DNA follows: TGTGCCAGCACTATGGCCAACAGGGAAGTTGGCTACACCTTC. It yields the protein CASTMANREVGYTF.

V and J are TRBV7-2 and TRBJ2-7; D assignment may be TRBD1 or TRBD2 (6 bases each). Germline values: CDR1 SGHTA, CDR2 FQGNSA. Trimming shortened V by 6 bases and J by 9 bases, and 27 bases separated the two germline ends. This CDR3 contains 16 residues. The CDR3 nucleotides are TGTGCCAGCAGTTCAGAGCCGACTAGGGGGACTTTTGTGCAGTACTTC. Translation gives CASSSEPTRGTFVQYF. Complete variable domain (other parts from reference TRBV7-2 and TRBJ2-7): GAGVSQSPSNKVTEKGKDVELRCDPISGHTALYWYRQSLGQGLEFLIYFQGNSAPDKSGLPSDRFSAERTGGSVSTLTIQRTQQEDSAVYLCASSSEPTRGTFVQYFGPGTRLTVT.

The CDR3 loop is CASSEGRPVQETQYF. The CDR3 nucleotides are TGTGCCAGCAGTGAGGGCCGCCCAGTCCAAGAGACCCAGTACTTC. The rearrangement joins TRBV6-1 to TRBJ2-5; D gene unclear. The V gene lost 3 bases and the J gene lost 1 base, with 12 bases spanning the gap. There are 15 residues in the CDR3. Germline lookup yields CDR1 MNHNS and CDR2 SASEGT.

This clone turned up a few times. This chain uses TRBV6-6 with TRBJ1-4; D is possibly TRBD1 (5 bases). CDR1 MNHNY and CDR2 SVGAGI come from the germline V gene (reference sequence). CDR3 length equals 13 residues. With 0 bases removed from V and 8 bases from J, the gap between germline ends came to 7 bases. Here the CDR3 DNA reads TGTGCCAGCAGTTACTCCTGGACAGAAAAACTGTTTTTT. Its translation is CASSYSWTEKLFF.

The chain carries TRBV7-9 and TRBJ2-5; no definite D call. V was cut by 5 bases and J by 7 bases, with 11 bases left in between. In germline, CDR1 is SEHNR, CDR2 FQNEAQ (reference sequence). The CDR3 is 12 residues long. This CDR3 reads CASSEEMGTQYF. The CDR3 DNA reads as TGTGCCAGCAGCGAAGAAATGGGGACCCAGTACTTC. Variable domain in full (rest from reference TRBV7-9 and TRBJ2-5): DTGVSQNPRHKITKRGQNVTFRCDPISEHNRLYWYRQTLGQGPEFLTYFQNEAQLEKSRLLSDRFSAERPKGSFSTLEIQRTEQGDSAMYLCASSEEMGTQYFGPGTRLLVL.

This chain's CDR3 is CASSLGGTGAANTEAFF. CDR3 nucleotide sequence: TGCGCCAGCAGCTTGGGCGGGACAGGGGCGGCGAACACTGAAGCTTTCTTT. V usage is TRBV5-1 and J usage is TRBJ1-1, with TRBD1 matching over 10 bases. The germline V gene encodes CDR1 SGHRS and CDR2 YFSETQ. J lost 1 base, V lost 0 bases, and 6 bases had no gene match. This CDR3 spans 17 amino acids.

This chain uses TRBV29-1 with TRBJ1-1; 8 nucleotides line up with TRBD1. The V gene's germline CDR1 is SQVTM and CDR2 ANQGSEA. The length of the CDR3 is 15 residues. V dropped 5 bases and J dropped 1; count of bases not matched to a gene: 9. Written as DNA, the CDR3 is TGCAGCGTTTCAAAATCCGGGACAGGGAACACTGAAGCTTTCTTT. Translated, it gives CSVSKSGTGNTEAFF.

The chain recombines TRBV5-4 with TRBJ2-2, with TRBD1 as a possible D gene (6 bases). With 5 bases removed from V and 2 bases from J, the gap between germline ends came to 22 bases. CDR1 SGHNT and CDR2 YYREEE come from the germline V gene (reference sequence). CDR3 length: 18 amino acids. The CDR3 DNA is TGTGCCAGCAGGCGAACCGGGGACATCACTATTAACACCGGGGAGCTGTTTTTT. Protein sequence: CASRRTGDITINTGELFF. Together with reference TRBV5-4 and TRBJ2-2, the CDR3 gives the full variable domain: ETGVTQSPTHLIKTRGQQVTLRCSSQSGHNTVSWYQQALGQGPQFIFQYYREEENGRGNFPPRFSGLQFPNYSSELNVNALELDDSALYLCASRRTGDITINTGELFFGEGSRLTVL.

The rearrangement joins TRBV5-1 to TRBJ2-3; D perhaps matches TRBD2 (6 bases). CDR1 is SGHRS and CDR2 is YFSETQ in the germline V gene. Trimming took 3 bases from V and 0 from J, leaving 11 bases between them. The CDR3 runs to 15 residues. The CDR3 loop reads CASSWGGVSTDTQYF. The CDR3 DNA reads TGCGCCAGCAGCTGGGGCGGGGTAAGCACAGATACGCAGTATTTT.

Details on this clone: This sample includes further DNA sequences coding for the same CDR3. The rearrangement uses TRBV7-9 and TRBJ2-7; 9 bases are shared with TRBD1. V lost 5 bases and J lost 2; bases outside the gene matches: 4. The CDR3 covers 14 residues. Germline V gene sequence: CDR1 SEHNR, CDR2 FQNEAQ (reference sequence). In nucleotides, the CDR3 is TGTGCCAGCAGCCTCGGGACAGGGCCCTACGAGCAGTACTTC. It encodes CASSLGTGPYEQYF.

The CDR3 loop is CASSQLGLALGEQYF. The CDR3 DNA reads TGTGCCAGCAGCCAACTCGGACTAGCTCTGGGCGAGCAGTACTTC. This chain links TRBV14 with TRBJ2-7; 8 bases agree with TRBD2. Germline CDR1 and CDR2: SGHDN and FVKESK. The CDR3 is made up of 15 amino acids. The V segment lost 2 bases and the J segment 6 bases; nucleotides outside the gene matches: 9.